This TCR beta chain was recorded in a study of blood T cells in healthy people across ages. Study-wide points: Long-lived donors exceeded aged donors in naive CD4+ cells and diversity. Lack of knowledge of donor CMV status possibly confounded expanded clonotype changes.

The second PCR ran about 6 to 11 cycles with a sample-barcoded 5' primer and J-beta primers. TCRdb re-derived calls from the 5' RACE reads in MiXCR, one entry per CDR3 protein. The sample lists about 1.1 million distinct CDR3 sequences, 35% to 45% occurring once. Aged about 6 to 95, donors were systemically healthy Caucasians from Russia. Each sample used at least 7 million PBMCs. The germline V gene has CDR1 SGHNT and CDR2 YYREEE (reference sequence). Deletions cut 0 bases from V and 7 bases from J, with 10 bases between. The CDR3 contains 13 residues. Details on this clonotype: The antigen is undetermined.

The chain recombines TRBV5-4 with TRBJ1-1; no clear D gene. The sequencing input was blood. The clonotype comes from a man between 18 and 35 years old in good health. The CDR3 reads CASSLASTHEAFF. The CDR3 DNA follows: TGTGCCAGCAGCTTGGCGTCCACTCATGAAGCTTTCTTT.